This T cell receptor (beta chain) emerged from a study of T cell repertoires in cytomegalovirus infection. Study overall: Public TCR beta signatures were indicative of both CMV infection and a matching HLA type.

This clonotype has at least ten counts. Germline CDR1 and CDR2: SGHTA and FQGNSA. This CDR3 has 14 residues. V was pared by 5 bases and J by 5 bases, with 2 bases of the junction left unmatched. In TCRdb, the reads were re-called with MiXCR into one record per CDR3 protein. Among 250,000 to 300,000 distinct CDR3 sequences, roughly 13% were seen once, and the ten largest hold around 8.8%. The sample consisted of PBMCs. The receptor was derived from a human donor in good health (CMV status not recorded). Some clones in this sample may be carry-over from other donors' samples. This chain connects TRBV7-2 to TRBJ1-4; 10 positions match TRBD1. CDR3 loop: CASSQGQGNEKLFF. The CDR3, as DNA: TGTGCCAGCAGCCAGGGACAGGGGAATGAAAAACTGTTTTTT.